Following are 14 T cell receptor beta chains from one sample sequenced in a study of technical replicates of blood from a handful of donors. Measured with immunoSEQ multiplex PCR; TCRdb has only the in-frame clones, and not every one. This table has about 68,000 clones, about 97% appearing once. Sequencing was done on a sample of T cells isolated from PBMCs. These receptors originate from a human donor in good health.

The chain recombines TRBV14 with TRBJ2-3; TRBD2 matches at 10 bases. Germline CDR1 is SGHDN and CDR2 is FVKESK. The junction had 4 bases not matched to a gene; V was cut back by 0 bases and J by 1 base. The length of the CDR3 is 17 residues. CDR3 protein: CASSQDWLAGGTDTQYF. CDR3 sequence (DNA): TGTGCCAGCAGCCAAGATTGGCTAGCGGGAGGCACAGATACGCAGTATTTT. The entire variable domain, with the rest obtained from reference TRBV14 and TRBJ2-3, is as follows: EAGVTQFPSHSVIEKGQTVTLRCDPISGHDNLYWYRRVMGKEIKFLLHFVKESKQDESGMPNNRFLAERTGGTYSTLKVQPAELEDSGVYFCASSQDWLAGGTDTQYFGPGTRLTVL.

The table lists this clone with a few counts. V gene TRBV7-7 combines with J gene TRBJ2-2; tentative D call: TRBD2 (5 bases). V gave up 5 bases and J gave up 4 bases, with 5 bases separating them. CDR3 size: 12 residues. The germline gives CDR1 SSHAT, CDR2 FNYEAQ (reference sequence). Here the CDR3 reads CASSRGTGELFF. In nucleotides, the CDR3 is TGTGCCAGCAGCCGGGGCACCGGGGAGCTGTTTTTT.

The V gene is TRBV5-4, the J gene TRBJ2-7; TRBD1 is a possible D gene (5 bases). Germline-derived CDR1 and CDR2 are SGHNT and YYREEE (reference sequence). V was cut by 2 bases and J by 1 base, with 13 bases left in between. CDR3 length: 15 amino acids. CDR3 coding DNA: TGTGCCAGCAGCTTCGGAGTCAGGGATTCCTACGAGCAGTACTTC. Translating it yields CASSFGVRDSYEQYF. The full variable domain, in which reference TRBV5-4 and TRBJ2-7 provide the parts outside the CDR3, is ETGVTQSPTHLIKTRGQQVTLRCSSQSGHNTVSWYQQALGQGPQFIFQYYREEENGRGNFPPRFSGLQFPNYSSELNVNALELDDSALYLCASSFGVRDSYEQYFGPGTRLTVT.

This clone came up once. The chain couples TRBV19 to TRBJ1-3, with TRBD1 as a possible D gene (6 bases). V was pared by 6 bases and J by 4 bases, with 16 bases between. The CDR3 consists of 15 residues. Germline lookup yields CDR1 LNHDA and CDR2 SQIVND (reference sequence). CDR3: CASRYNREKGNTIYF. CDR3 DNA: TGTGCCAGTAGATACAACAGGGAGAAGGGAAACACCATATATTTT. The entire variable domain, with the rest obtained from reference TRBV19 and TRBJ1-3, is as follows: DGGITQSPKYLFRKEGQNVTLSCEQNLNHDAMYWYRQDPGQGLRLIYYSQIVNDFQKGDIAEGYSVSREKKESFPLTVTSAQKNPTAFYLCASRYNREKGNTIYFGEGSWLTVV.

V gene TRBV10-1 combines with J gene TRBJ1-1; D gene unclear. Germline-derived CDR1 and CDR2 are WNHNN and SYGVQD (reference sequence). Between the trimmed V and J ends, which lost 2 bases and 4 bases, there was a span of 11 bases. The CDR3 consists of 14 residues. CDR3 sequence (DNA): TGCGCCAGCAGTGAGGGCCGGGAAGGCACTGAAGCTTTCTTT. The encoded protein is CASSEGREGTEAFF.

V and J are TRBV6-5 and TRBJ2-7; TRBD1 matches 7 bases. Germline V lookup: CDR1 MNHEY, CDR2 SVGAGI. With 3 bases clipped from V and 3 bases from J, the junction kept 8 bases outside the gene matches. This CDR3 has 15 amino acids. In DNA, the CDR3 is TGTGCCAGCAGTTATCAGCACAGGGGCGGCTACGAGCAGTACTTC. Its protein is CASSYQHRGGYEQYF.

The genes are TRBV6-1 and TRBJ2-7; the match to TRBD1 covers 11 bases. After removal of 6 bases from V and 2 bases from J, the junction contained 0 bases not matched to a gene. Per germline, CDR1 MNHNS and CDR2 SASEGT. CDR3 length: 13 amino acids. CDR3 sequence reads: CASRGQGAYEQYF. The CDR3 DNA is TGTGCCAGCAGGGGACAGGGGGCCTACGAGCAGTACTTC.

The chain combines TRBV30 with TRBJ2-7, with D maybe TRBD1 (6 bases). The CDR3 sequence is 14 residues long. V was clipped by 3 bases and J by 7 bases, with 19 bases between them. CDR1 is GTSNPN, CDR2 SVGIG, per germline (reference sequence). Here the CDR3 reads CAWSATGPRGEQYF. CDR3 DNA: TGTGCCTGGAGCGCGACCGGGCCTAGGGGGGAGCAGTACTTC.

The chain recombines TRBV4-3 with TRBJ1-2, with 9 nucleotides matching TRBD1. The CDR3 contains 15 residues. Per germline, CDR1 LGHNA and CDR2 YSLEER. The ends lost 2 bases at V and 5 bases at J; junction bases unmatched: 6. The CDR3 here is CASSQYRTGDYGYTF. The CDR3 DNA reads TGCGCCAGCAGCCAATATAGGACAGGGGATTATGGCTACACCTTC.

The chain recombines TRBV7-3 with TRBJ2-3; D gene uncertain. Germline CDR1 reads SGHTA; CDR2 reads FQGTGA. The CDR3 extends over 15 amino acids. Deletions cut 1 base from V and 3 bases from J, with 11 bases between. CDR3 sequence: CASSLIAHTTDTQYF. The CDR3 DNA reads TGTGCCAGCAGCTTAATAGCTCATACGACAGATACGCAGTATTTT.

This clone was seen once. V and J are TRBV11-2 and TRBJ2-4; perhaps TRBD1 as D (6 bases). Germline-derived CDR1 and CDR2 are SGHAT and FQNNGV. V was trimmed by 6 bases and J by 9 bases, leaving 15 bases between them. The CDR3 spans 13 residues. The CDR3 spells CASSQRGLGIQYF. DNA of the CDR3: TGTGCCAGCAGTCAGAGGGGGTTGGGCATTCAGTACTTC.

This CDR3 reads CASSYAGTEAFF. For the CDR3, the DNA is TGTGCCAGCAGCTACGCCGGGACAGAAGCTTTCTTT. The chain uses TRBV5-8 and TRBJ1-1, with a weak D call TRBD1 (6 bases). Trimming removed 3 bases from V and 8 bases from J, with 11 bases in between. Germline CDR1 and CDR2: SGHTS and YDEGEE. The CDR3 runs to 12 residues. Filled out from reference TRBV5-8 and TRBJ1-1, the complete variable domain reads EAGVTQSPTHLIKTRGQQATLRCSPISGHTSVYWYQQALGLGLQFLLWYDEGEERNRGNFPPRFSGRQFPNYSSELNVNALELEDSALYLCASSYAGTEAFFGQGTRLTVV.

The chain employs TRBV7-2 and TRBJ2-3; D is perhaps TRBD1 (6 bases). The CDR3 is 15 residues long. V lost 8 bases, J lost 5 bases, and 20 bases lay in between. The germline gives CDR1 SGHTA, CDR2 FQGNSA. CDR3 residues: CASGRGRRLGDTQYF. The CDR3 nucleotides read TGTGCCAGCGGAAGGGGGAGACGGCTCGGAGATACGCAGTATTTT.

V usage is TRBV5-4 and J usage is TRBJ2-1, with TRBD2 identical over 8 bases. The CDR3 has 18 amino acids. V dropped 9 bases and J dropped 10; count of bases not matched to a gene: 27. The germline CDR1 and CDR2 sequences are SGHNT and YYREEE (reference sequence). CDR3 DNA: TGTGCCACCAAGCTTGTTTCATACGAGCGGGAGATGGTAAGGGAGCAGTTCTTC. This codes for CATKLVSYEREMVREQFF.